These 8 T cell receptor beta chains were sequenced from one sample in a study of T cell clonality in common variable immunodeficiency. These receptors are not linked to any known antigen. Study findings and constraints: Common variable immunodeficiency TCR beta sequences reportedly had fewer deletions and N-nucleotide insertions.

Profiling relied on immunoSEQ multiplex PCR, and the TCRdb table lists in-frame clones only, not all of them. The data list over 20,000 clones, none observed once; 3% to 5% falls to the top ten. The source material was peripheral blood mononuclear cells. These receptors were collected from a human donor with common variable immunodeficiency.

This clone showed up just a few times. The CDR3 end falls 3 residues outside the read, so it is completed with the germline J gene. The chain is built from TRBV20-1 and TRBJ2-7; 7 bases are shared with TRBD2. Germline V lookup: CDR1 DFQATT, CDR2 SNEGSKA (reference sequence). V lost 5 bases to trimming and J lost 3 bases; unmatched junction nucleotides: 4. The CDR3 is made up of 12 amino acids. The part of the CDR3 DNA that was read is TGCAGTGCTCCCTCTAGCGGCTACGAG. Translated: CSAPSSGYE. Given in full, the CDR3 is CSAPSSGYEQYF.

This clone was seen only a few times. The CDR3 extends 3 residues past the end of the read, so its final part is completed from the germline J gene. The V call is TRBV20-1, the J call TRBJ1-4; TRBD1 matches 9 bases. The germline gives CDR1 DFQATT, CDR2 SNEGSKA (reference sequence). This CDR3 spans 15 amino acids. With V trimmed by 3 bases and J by 6 bases, 8 bases remained unmatched. The covered CDR3 bases are TGCAGTGCTAGCCGAACGGACAGGGGAGATGAAAAA. It translates to CSASRTDRGDEK. The full CDR3 is CSASRTDRGDEKLFF.

Notes on this clone: From the germline J gene comes the end of the CDR3, since the read stops 3 residues before it. The chain combines TRBV5-1 with TRBJ2-7; D perhaps matches TRBD1 (5 bases). Per germline, CDR1 SGHRS and CDR2 YFSETQ. Trimming took 0 bases from V and 5 from J, leaving 12 bases between them. This CDR3 region has 14 residues. The covered CDR3 bases are TGCGCCAGCAGCTTGGCCTGGCAGGGTAACGAG. Translated, it gives CASSLAWQGNE. The whole CDR3 sequence reads CASSLAWQGNEQYF.

This clone occurred a few times. The DNA ends 3 residues before the CDR3 does, and the rest of the CDR3 is filled in from the germline J gene. The chain is built from TRBV5-1 and TRBJ2-7, with TRBD1 matching over 8 bases. This CDR3 contains 15 residues. With V trimmed by 3 bases and J by 4 bases, 9 bases remained unmatched. Germline V CDR1 and CDR2: SGHRS, YFSETQ. The sequenced part of the CDR3 DNA is TGCGCCAGCAGCTGGGGGGAGGACAGGGATTACGAG. Translation gives CASSWGEDRDYE. The entire CDR3 sequence reads CASSWGEDRDYEQYF.

As for this clone: The DNA ends 3 residues before the CDR3 does, and the rest of the CDR3 is filled in from the germline J gene. The chain uses TRBV18 and TRBJ2-7; D not certain. Looked up from germline, CDR1 is KGHSH and CDR2 is LQKENI. This CDR3 region has 14 residues. Trimming took 6 bases from V and 3 from J, leaving 15 bases between them. The part of the CDR3 DNA that was read is TGTGCCAGCTCTCTGTATGCAGGCGACTACGAG. Its protein product is CASSLYAGDYE. In full, the CDR3 is CASSLYAGDYEQYF.

In regard to this clone: The CDR3 is cut off 3 residues early in the read; its end comes from the germline J gene. V and J are TRBV2 and TRBJ2-1, with TRBD2 identical over 9 bases. The CDR3 covers 16 residues. With V trimmed by 5 bases and J by 1 base, 6 bases remained unmatched. The germline CDR1 and CDR2 sequences are SNHLY and FYNNEI. The CDR3: CASSPRLAASYNEQFF. The CDR3 bases that were read are TGTGCCAGCAGTCCACGACTAGCGGCATCCTACAATGAG.

As to this clone: The read comes to an end 3 residues before the CDR3 does, leaving the germline J gene to fill in the end. The chain is built from TRBV7-9 and TRBJ1-2; 7 bases map to TRBD1. Trimming removed 5 bases from V and 4 bases from J; junction bases left unmatched: 10. The CDR3 contains 15 residues. Germline V gene sequence: CDR1 SEHNR, CDR2 FQNEAQ (reference sequence). The covered CDR3 bases are TGTGCCAGCAGCAAACGGGACAGTTCTATCTATGGC. It translates to CASSKRDSSIYG. The CDR3 reads in full as CASSKRDSSIYGYTF.

In this sample, this clone turned up a few times. From the germline J gene comes the end of the CDR3, since the read stops 3 residues before it. The chain carries TRBV2 and TRBJ2-1, with D perhaps matching TRBD1 (6 bases). Germline lookup yields CDR1 SNHLY and CDR2 FYNNEI. The length of the CDR3 is 13 residues. The V and J ends lost 7 bases and 4 bases respectively, with 11 bases between them. The covered CDR3 bases are TGTGCCAGCACTACAGGGCCATACAATGAG. Residues: CASTTGPYNE. The CDR3 as a whole reads CASTTGPYNEQFF.